Presented here are 18 T cell receptor beta chains from one specimen sequenced in a study of T cells expressing NK-cell markers. TCRdb re-called the 5' RACE reads; every CDR3 protein appears as one record, without DNA. The repertoire table contains over 350,000 distinct CDR3 sequences. Sequenced input: blood T cells: a sorted CD56 or NKG2C T cell subset, CD4+ or CD8+ T cells, or bulk PBMC T cells (not recorded which). These receptors originate from a woman aged 50 to 65 in good health.

CDR3 loop: CSATEAGSGELFF. The chain carries TRBV20-1 and TRBJ2-2; the TRBD2 assignment by TCRdb is unverifiable without DNA. Per germline, CDR1 DFQATT and CDR2 SNEGSKA (reference sequence). CDR3 length equals 13 residues.

This CDR3 reads CASSLLRAGAETQYF. The chain has TRBV11-1 and TRBJ2-5; TCRdb lists TRBD1, though no DNA is available to test this call. Germline assignment: CDR1 SGHAT and CDR2 FQDESV (reference sequence). There are 15 residues in the CDR3.

V gene TRBV4-2 combines with J gene TRBJ2-1; there is no DNA to check the TCRdb D call of TRBD2. The CDR3 has 16 amino acids. Germline assignment: CDR1 LGHNA and CDR2 YNFKEQ. This chain's CDR3 is CASSQEWGLFGNEQFF.

The V gene is TRBV12-3 or TRBV12-4, the J gene TRBJ2-6; the TRBD1 assignment by TCRdb is unverifiable without DNA. CDR3 length: 18 residues. CDR3 sequence reads: CASRRRTGAGRRANVLTF.

The CDR3 protein is CAISVSGGKETQYF. The chain links TRBV10-3 to TRBJ2-5; the TCRdb call, TRBD1, lacks DNA for checking. Germline V gene lookup returns CDR1 ENHRY and CDR2 SYGVKD. The CDR3 covers 14 residues.

This chain connects TRBV24-1 to TRBJ2-1; with no DNA, the TCRdb D assignment of TRBD2 cannot be verified. The germline gives CDR1 KGHDR, CDR2 SFDVKD. The CDR3 length is 18 residues. The CDR3 protein is CATSPRGPTAGSYNEQFF.

This chain links TRBV24-1 with TRBJ1-5; the TRBD1 assignment by TCRdb is unverifiable without DNA. Germline lookup yields CDR1 KGHDR and CDR2 SFDVKD. The CDR3 is 14 residues long. This chain's CDR3 is CATSEQGWYQPQHF.

The chain has TRBV6-5 and TRBJ2-3; TCRdb calls TRBD1, which cannot be checked without DNA. Germline values: CDR1 MNHEY, CDR2 SVGAGI. CDR3 length: 15 residues. CDR3 region: CASSYSGSATDTQYF.

This chain joins TRBV11-2 and TRBJ2-5. The CDR3 is 12 amino acids. Germline loops: CDR1 SGHAT, CDR2 FQNNGV. The chain's CDR3 is CASSPSTETQYF. The full variable domain, in which reference TRBV11-2 and TRBJ2-5 provide the parts outside the CDR3, is EAGVAQSPRYKIIEKRQSVAFWCNPISGHATLYWYQQILGQGPKLLIQFQNNGVVDDSQLPKDRFSAERLKGVDSTLKIQPAKLEDSAVYLCASSPSTETQYFGPGTRLLVL.

The rearrangement joins TRBV9 to TRBJ2-1; TCRdb indicates TRBD1, and absent DNA this call remains unverified. The germline gives CDR1 SGDLS, CDR2 YYNGEE. The CDR3 is made up of 15 amino acids. The CDR3 loop is CASSVGLPSRNEQFF.

The rearrangement links TRBV10-1 to TRBJ2-6. This CDR3 is built from 15 residues. Looked up from germline, CDR1 is WNHNN and CDR2 is SYGVQD (reference sequence). The CDR3 reads CASSEGPSGANVLTF.

This sequence joins TRBV5-4 and TRBJ2-3; TCRdb designates TRBD1, a call that cannot be tested without DNA. The CDR3 runs to 14 residues. The germline V gene encodes CDR1 SGHNT and CDR2 YYREEE (reference sequence). CDR3 amino acids: CAVRADPGDDTQYF. The variable domain in full, with the rest retrieved from reference TRBV5-4 and TRBJ2-3, is ETGVTQSPTHLIKTRGQQVTLRCSSQSGHNTVSWYQQALGQGPQFIFQYYREEENGRGNFPPRFSGLQFPNYSSELNVNALELDDSALYLCAVRADPGDDTQYFGPGTRLTVL.

This chain connects TRBV12-3 or TRBV12-4 to TRBJ1-1. The CDR3 runs to 14 residues. CDR3 sequence reads: CASRFGRLNTEAFF.

The chain's CDR3 is CASRPNSGGYNSPLHF. V and J are TRBV6-5 and TRBJ1-6; TCRdb's D gene call, TRBD1, goes unchecked for lack of DNA. Germline V gene data show CDR1 as MNHEY and CDR2 as SVGAGI. This CDR3 comprises 16 residues.

The chain joins TRBV11-2 to TRBJ2-1; TCRdb names TRBD2, which stays unverified in the absence of DNA. The CDR3 contains 17 residues. Germline values: CDR1 SGHAT, CDR2 FQNNGV. CDR3 loop: CASSLSGRPGEREIYFF.

The genes are TRBV12-3 or TRBV12-4 and TRBJ2-1; as DNA is missing, the TRBD2 call by TCRdb cannot be tested. The CDR3 totals 14 residues. The CDR3 reads CASTSSPITNEQFF.

The CDR3 reads CASSLANRPETQYF. This chain joins TRBV27 and TRBJ2-5; no DNA is available, so the TRBD1 call from TCRdb remains unchecked. The CDR3 spans 14 residues. Germline V gene data show CDR1 as MNHEY and CDR2 as SMNVEV (reference sequence).

The V gene is TRBV29-1, the J gene TRBJ2-5; lacking DNA, the TRBD1 call made by TCRdb goes unchecked. The CDR3 loop spans 12 amino acids. The germline V gene encodes CDR1 SQVTM and CDR2 ANQGSEA. CDR3 protein: CSVFGGLETQYF.